This T cell receptor (beta chain) was identified during a study of cytomegalovirus exposure and HLA in healthy donors. The study, taken as a whole, reports: A later analysis found that most CMV-associated TCR beta chains appeared HLA-restricted.

The V end lost 5 bases, the J end lost 3 bases, and 11 bases lay between the germline ends. The CDR3 runs to 12 residues. From germline, CDR1 is GTSNPN and CDR2 SVGIG (reference sequence). Comments on this clone: What it recognizes is unknown.

This PCR relied on a set of 60 Vbeta primers and 13 Jbeta primers. Method: immunoSEQ multiplex PCR; TCRdb's copy keeps in-frame clones and lacks some. This repertoire shows 100,000 or so clones, around 75% found once; its top ten account for roughly 10%. The clonotype was recovered from a man aged 45-65 years in good health and CMV-seronegative. Sequencing input: PBMCs. The V call is TRBV30, the J call TRBJ2-7; possibly TRBD1 for D (5 bases). The CDR3, as DNA: TGTGCCTGGGGTAACCAGGGCTACGAGCAGTACTTC. Protein product: CAWGNQGYEQYF. Full variable domain (outside the CDR3, taken from reference TRBV30 and TRBJ2-7): SQTIHQWPATLVQPVGSPLSLECTVEGTSNPNLYWYRQAAGRGLQLLFYSVGIGQISSEVPQNLSASRPQDRQFILSSKKLLLSDSGFYLCAWGNQGYEQYFGPGTRLTVT.